Below, 22 T cell receptor beta chains from the same sample are listed, as sequenced in a study of a mutant IDH1 vaccine in newly diagnosed glioma. Using immunoSEQ multiplex PCR, the repertoire was profiled, and TCRdb retains in-frame clones only, with some absent. Among about 21,000 clones listed, roughly 89% were seen once. No antigens are known for them. As to time point: week 11, during vaccination. What each vaccine dose contained was 300 ug of mutant IDH1 20-mer peptide, accompanied by topical imiquimod. The specimen was PBMCs, collected from a glioma patient whose treatment included an IDH1 peptide vaccine. Receptors were obtained from a woman aged 40 to 50 with glioma.

This rearrangement joins TRBV28 to TRBJ1-4; weak D call: TRBD1 (5 bases). The V end lost 1 base, the J end lost 8 bases, and 11 bases lay between the germline ends. Germline V gives CDR1 MDHEN, CDR2 SYDVKM. CDR3 length: 14 amino acids. The CDR3 here is CASSLSAGGEKLFF. The CDR3 DNA is TGTGCCAGCAGTTTATCCGCCGGGGGAGAAAAACTGTTTTTT.

On this clone itself: Sequence at one end of the junction differs from germline and may be a read error. The rearrangement links TRBV7-2 to TRBJ2-7; D may be TRBD1 (6 bases). Germline CDR1 is SGHTA and CDR2 is FQGNSA. This CDR3 comprises 14 residues. The CDR3 DNA is TGTGCCAGCAGCCGGGACACCTACTCCTACGGGCAGTACTTC. The encoded protein is CASSRDTYSYGQYF.

The chain is built from TRBV5-1 and TRBJ2-2; 9 bases line up with TRBD2. The CDR3 contains 16 residues. With V trimmed by 4 bases and J by 6 bases, 10 bases remained unmatched. CDR1 and CDR2 (germline): SGHRS, YFSETQ. The CDR3 sequence: CASSLGLAYGPGELFF. In DNA, the CDR3 is TGCGCCAGCAGCCTGGGACTAGCCTACGGTCCCGGGGAGCTGTTTTTT.

The chain employs TRBV6-6 and TRBJ2-1, with D perhaps matching TRBD1 or TRBD2 (7 bases each). Germline values: CDR1 MNHNY, CDR2 SVGAGI (reference sequence). This CDR3 has 12 amino acids. Between the trimmed V and J ends, which lost 2 bases and 14 bases, there was a span of 13 bases. CDR3 region: CASSYPTGREFF. The CDR3 DNA reads TGTGCCAGCAGTTACCCGACAGGGAGGGAGTTCTTC.

The chain is built from TRBV4-1 and TRBJ2-6; tentative D call: TRBD2 (6 bases). Deletions cut 5 bases from V and 2 bases from J, with 16 bases between. Germline V gene sequence: CDR1 MGHRA, CDR2 YSYEKL. The CDR3 is 17 amino acids. The DNA of the CDR3 is TGCGCCAGCAGCGGGTCCTTCGGGGGTACTGGGGCCAACGTCCTGACTTTC. It yields the protein CASSGSFGGTGANVLTF.

The chain joins TRBV9 to TRBJ2-7, with 8 nucleotides matching TRBD1. The germline V gene encodes CDR1 SGDLS and CDR2 YYNGEE. The ends lost 3 bases at V and 2 bases at J; junction bases unmatched: 7. The CDR3 contains 15 residues. For the CDR3, the DNA is TGTGCCAGCAGCGCCGGACAGGGATCACCCTACGAGCAGTACTTC. It codes for CASSAGQGSPYEQYF.

V gene TRBV2 combines with J gene TRBJ2-1, with 8 bases lining up with TRBD2. The V and J ends lost 4 bases and 7 bases, in that order; junction bases with no gene match: 12. This CDR3 is 16 amino acids long. Germline values: CDR1 SNHLY, CDR2 FYNNEI. The CDR3 sequence is CASSGTGTSRFNEQFF. The CDR3 DNA is TGTGCCAGCAGTGGAACCGGGACTAGTCGTTTTAATGAGCAGTTCTTC.

V and J are TRBV4-1 and TRBJ2-2, with D unresolved. Germline values: CDR1 MGHRA, CDR2 YSYEKL. The V end lost 1 base, the J end lost 2 bases, and 5 bases lay between the germline ends. The CDR3 sequence is 14 residues long. CDR3: CASSQAHNTGELFF. The CDR3 nucleotides read TGCGCCAGCAGCCAAGCCCATAACACCGGGGAGCTGTTTTTT.

The chain has TRBV9 and TRBJ2-7, with 10 nucleotides matching TRBD1. Germline V lookup: CDR1 SGDLS, CDR2 YYNGEE. The CDR3 has 15 amino acids. Losses at the gene ends were 6 bases for V and 1 base for J; bases not matched to a gene: 7. DNA for the CDR3: TGTGCCAGCACCGGTGGGGACAGGGGTTCCTACGAGCAGTACTTC. It codes for CASTGGDRGSYEQYF.

This chain uses TRBV2 with TRBJ2-1; 10 positions match TRBD2. Trimming cost V 5 bases and J 3 bases; bases outside gene matches: 4. The CDR3 totals 15 residues. Germline CDR1 and CDR2: SNHLY and FYNNEI. CDR3 bases: TGTGCCAGCAGTCTCAGCGGGAGGGACTACAATGAGCAGTTCTTC. It encodes CASSLSGRDYNEQFF.

The V call is TRBV6-6, the J call TRBJ1-2, with D perhaps TRBD1 (5 bases). The CDR3 runs to 14 residues. V gave up 6 bases and J gave up 0 bases, with 11 bases separating them. The V gene's germline CDR1 is MNHNY and CDR2 SVGAGI (reference sequence). The CDR3 bases are TGTGCCAGCAGCGCAAGACAGTCTAACTATGGCTACACCTTC. This codes for CASSARQSNYGYTF.

Details on this clone: In the same sample, other DNA sequences code for this CDR3. The V and J genes are TRBV7-9 and TRBJ1-1, with D possibly TRBD1 on 5 matching bases. V lost 3 bases and J 1 base, leaving 12 bases between the germline ends. CDR3 length: 15 residues. Germline CDR1 SEHNR, CDR2 FQNEAQ (reference sequence). The CDR3: CASSFSRGGNTEAFF. For the CDR3, the DNA is TGTGCCAGCAGCTTTTCCCGGGGGGGGAACACTGAAGCTTTCTTT.

This chain uses TRBV6-5 with TRBJ1-1; D unresolved. The CDR3 sequence is 12 residues long. The V end lost 5 bases, the J end lost 3 bases, and 7 bases lay between the germline ends. Germline CDR1 MNHEY, CDR2 SVGAGI. CDR3 in amino acids: CASSRVDTEAFF. DNA of the CDR3: TGTGCCAGCAGTCGCGTGGACACTGAAGCTTTCTTT.

This rearrangement joins TRBV6-1 to TRBJ2-7; possible D gene TRBD2, 5 bases. Trimming pared 3 bases from V and 4 bases from J, leaving 13 bases between. The CDR3 is 14 amino acids. Per the germline V gene, CDR1 is MNHNS and CDR2 is SASEGT. As DNA, the CDR3 is TGTGCCAGCAGTGACGGACTGGTCCAGTACGAGCAGTACTTC. Translating it yields CASSDGLVQYEQYF.

The chain is built from TRBV6-5 and TRBJ1-2; D not resolved. Germline V gene lookup returns CDR1 MNHEY and CDR2 SVGAGI. The CDR3 contains 15 residues. V dropped 6 bases and J dropped 2 bases, with 16 bases sitting between them. The CDR3 DNA reads TGTGCCAGCAGGACGGACGGGTCTAGGAACTATGGCTACACCTTC. Its protein product is CASRTDGSRNYGYTF.

The CDR3 reads CASSLARTVGTDTQYF. The CDR3 nucleotides read TGCGCCAGCAGCTTGGCGAGGACAGTCGGCACAGATACGCAGTATTTT. V gene TRBV5-1 combines with J gene TRBJ2-3, with D maybe TRBD1 (6 bases). Looked up from germline, CDR1 is SGHRS and CDR2 is YFSETQ. Trimming left V 0 bases short and J 1 base short, with 12 bases between. This CDR3 contains 16 residues.

V and J are TRBV7-2 and TRBJ1-4; D gene uncertain. This CDR3 contains 16 residues. V was clipped by 3 bases and J by 4 bases, with 15 bases between them. Germline V gene sequence: CDR1 SGHTA, CDR2 FQGNSA. Here the CDR3 reads CASSFEPGYGNEKLFF. CDR3 nucleotide sequence: TGTGCCAGCAGCTTTGAACCCGGGTACGGTAATGAAAAACTGTTTTTT.

This clone appeared once. V is TRBV4-2 and J is TRBJ1-2; the D gene is possibly TRBD1 (5 bases). Germline CDR1 reads LGHNA; CDR2 reads YNFKEQ. V shed 4 bases and J shed 0 bases, with 12 bases lying between them. The CDR3 contains 15 residues. The CDR3 DNA follows: TGTGCCAGCAGCCCTCCAGGGCGACCTAACTATGGCTACACCTTC. Residues: CASSPPGRPNYGYTF.

The rearrangement uses TRBV30 and TRBJ2-3; 9 bases are a match to TRBD2. With V trimmed by 5 bases and J by 5 bases, 8 bases remained unmatched. CDR1 and CDR2 (germline): GTSNPN, SVGIG (reference sequence). This CDR3 spans 14 amino acids. This CDR3 reads CAWAWVAGEDTQYF. The CDR3, as DNA: TGTGCCTGGGCGTGGGTAGCGGGAGAAGATACGCAGTATTTT.

The chain couples TRBV11-3 to TRBJ1-1, with TRBD1 matching over 7 bases. CDR1 and CDR2 (germline): SGHNT, YENEEA. The CDR3 runs 12 residues. The J segment lost 4 bases and the V segment lost 5 bases, leaving 1 base of the junction unmatched. In DNA form, the CDR3 reads TGTGCCAGCAGCCAGGGGGGCACTGAAGCTTTCTTT. This encodes CASSQGGTEAFF.

The chain carries TRBV19 and TRBJ1-1; no firm D call. The CDR3 is 13 amino acids. Trimming took off 4 bases at V and 0 bases at J, with 6 bases between the two ends. The V gene's germline CDR1 is LNHDA and CDR2 SQIVND (reference sequence). The CDR3 DNA reads TGTGCCAGTAGTAACCAAGTGAACACTGAAGCTTTCTTT. Protein: CASSNQVNTEAFF.

The chain employs TRBV6-5 and TRBJ1-2; D may be TRBD1 (5 bases). Looked up from germline, CDR1 is MNHEY and CDR2 is SVGAGI. Trimming stripped 7 bases from V and 8 bases from J, with 11 bases between. This CDR3 is 11 amino acids long. CDR3 bases: TGTGCCAGCACCCAGGGCCGGGGCTACACCTTC. This gives the protein CASTQGRGYTF.